These 16 T cell receptor beta chains came from one sample sequenced in a study of T cell repertoires in cytomegalovirus infection. One entry per CDR3 protein results from TCRdb running MiXCR on the reads. Of 450,000 to 650,000 distinct CDR3 sequences listed, about 30% are singletons. Sequenced: PBMCs. These receptors were collected from a human donor in good health (CMV status not recorded). Some clones in this sample may be carry-over from other donors' samples.

The chain links TRBV28 to TRBJ2-1, with 8 positions matching TRBD2. This CDR3 region has 14 residues. Germline values: CDR1 MDHEN, CDR2 SYDVKM. Losses at the gene ends were 5 bases for V and 7 bases for J; bases not matched to a gene: 7. The CDR3 coding sequence is TGTGCCAGCAGTGAGCGGGAGTTAATGAATGAGCAGTTCTTC. Translating it yields CASSERELMNEQFF.

This clonotype was picked up many times. The J gene is TRBJ2-3, the V gene TRBV7-2; tentative D call: TRBD2 (5 bases). The CDR3 sequence is 16 residues long. With 1 base removed from V and 0 bases from J, the gap between germline ends came to 11 bases. Germline CDR1 is SGHTA and CDR2 is FQGNSA. This chain's CDR3 is CASSLDLAGSTDTQYF. CDR3 coding DNA: TGTGCCAGCAGCTTAGACCTGGCGGGTAGCACAGATACGCAGTATTTT.

This clonotype was detected many times. This chain links TRBV7-6 with TRBJ2-5; D not resolved. Germline V gene lookup returns CDR1 SGHVS and CDR2 FNYEAQ. The ends were cut back, 5 bases at V and 2 bases at J, with 12 bases in the middle. The CDR3 has 14 amino acids. The CDR3 is CASSHLHRQETQYF. CDR3 nucleotides: TGTGCCAGCAGCCATCTCCACAGACAAGAGACCCAGTACTTC.

This chain joins TRBV5-4 and TRBJ1-6; the match to TRBD1 covers 9 bases. The V gene's germline CDR1 is SGHNT and CDR2 YYREEE (reference sequence). The CDR3 loop spans 15 amino acids. V gave up 4 bases and J gave up 9 bases; unmatched junction bases: 8. CDR3: CASSGNRGQSSPLHF. Here the CDR3 DNA reads TGTGCCAGCAGCGGTAACAGGGGGCAAAGTTCACCCCTCCACTTT. Together with reference TRBV5-4 and TRBJ1-6, the CDR3 gives the full variable domain: ETGVTQSPTHLIKTRGQQVTLRCSSQSGHNTVSWYQQALGQGPQFIFQYYREEENGRGNFPPRFSGLQFPNYSSELNVNALELDDSALYLCASSGNRGQSSPLHFGNGTRLTVT.

Of note for this clonotype: This is likely a read error, given that the CDR3 carries no conserved phenylalanine or tryptophan at its end. The chain employs TRBV19 and TRBJ1-2; 7 bases align to TRBD1. The V and J ends lost 5 bases and 5 bases, in that order; junction bases with no gene match: 5. The CDR3 contains 13 residues. Germline assignment: CDR1 LNHDA and CDR2 SQIVND (reference sequence). CDR3 DNA sequence: TGTGCCAGTAGTGTCCGGGACAGTTATGGCTACACCCTC. As protein: CASSVRDSYGYTL.

The V and J genes are TRBV27 and TRBJ1-2, with 8 positions matching TRBD1. Germline-derived CDR1 and CDR2 are MNHEY and SMNVEV (reference sequence). Unmatched junction bases numbered 7, after V lost 3 bases and J lost 4 bases. There are 15 residues in the CDR3. CDR3 sequence: CASSLSGGAAYGYTF. CDR3 sequence (DNA): TGTGCCAGCAGTTTGTCAGGGGGCGCGGCCTATGGCTACACCTTC.

This chain uses TRBV5-4 with TRBJ2-7; 8 positions match TRBD2. V was clipped by 0 bases and J by 5 bases; unmatched bases: 4. CDR1 is SGHNT and CDR2 is YYREEE in the germline V gene (reference sequence). CDR3 size: 14 residues. The CDR3 loop reads CASSLGSGSDEQYV. As DNA, the CDR3 is TGTGCCAGCAGCTTGGGAAGCGGGAGCGACGAGCAGTACGTC.

In its sample, this clonotype was seen a few times. The chain has TRBV7-2 and TRBJ2-7; D perhaps matches TRBD1 (6 bases). The CDR3 extends over 15 amino acids. Germline V gives CDR1 SGHTA, CDR2 FQGNSA. V shed 3 bases and J shed 2 bases, with 14 bases lying between them. CDR3 region: CASSFLGAGAYEQYF. The CDR3 nucleotides are TGTGCCAGCAGCTTCCTGGGGGCAGGGGCCTACGAGCAGTACTTC.

The chain employs TRBV6-6 and TRBJ2-7; D may be TRBD1 (6 bases). Per the germline V gene, CDR1 is MNHNY and CDR2 is SVGAGI (reference sequence). Trimming took 1 base from V and 3 from J, leaving 13 bases between them. There are 15 residues in the CDR3. This chain's CDR3 is CASSYWPEGVYEQYF. In nucleotides, the CDR3 is TGTGCCAGCAGTTACTGGCCCGAGGGGGTCTACGAGCAGTACTTC.

This clonotype was counted only a few times. This sequence joins TRBV11-3 and TRBJ2-1, with 14 bases matching TRBD2. The CDR3 length is 20 residues. V was pared by 1 base and J by 3 bases, with 11 bases of the junction left unmatched. Per germline, CDR1 SGHNT and CDR2 YENEEA. The CDR3 reads CASSLGGLAGGIPIYNEQFF. The CDR3 DNA reads as TGTGCCAGCAGCTTAGGAGGACTAGCGGGAGGCATACCAATCTACAATGAGCAGTTCTTC.

The J gene is TRBJ2-7, the V gene TRBV13; D might be TRBD1 (5 bases). The CDR3 spans 16 residues. Germline lookup yields CDR1 PRHDT and CDR2 FYEKMQ (reference sequence). V lost 5 bases, J lost 4 bases, and 21 bases lay in between. The CDR3 protein is CASSPTATVRYYEQYF. For the CDR3, the DNA is TGTGCCAGCAGCCCGACCGCGACAGTTCGCTATTACGAGCAGTACTTC.

At least ten counts were recorded for this clonotype. The chain combines TRBV7-2 with TRBJ1-1, with TRBD1 identical over 9 bases. Germline V CDR1 and CDR2: SGHTA, FQGNSA. The CDR3 sequence is 15 residues long. Unmatched junction bases numbered 9, after V lost 5 bases and J lost 5 bases. CDR3 sequence (DNA): TGTGCCAGCAGCGCATCCGGGACAGGGAGTACTGAAGCTTTCTTT. This translates into CASSASGTGSTEAFF.

The chain is built from TRBV20-1 and TRBJ2-2; no firm D call. With 1 base removed from V and 4 bases from J, the gap between germline ends came to 10 bases. CDR3 length equals 14 residues. CDR1 is DFQATT and CDR2 is SNEGSKA in the germline V gene (reference sequence). The CDR3 loop reads CSARGPKGTGELFF. The CDR3 nucleotides are TGCAGTGCTAGAGGCCCTAAAGGCACCGGGGAGCTGTTTTTT.

This clonotype has just a few counts. V usage is TRBV4-3 and J usage is TRBJ2-1; D perhaps matches TRBD2 (6 bases). This CDR3 comprises 16 residues. CDR1 is LGHNA, CDR2 YSLEER, per germline. V was pared by 3 bases and J by 10 bases, with 22 bases between. The CDR3 sequence: CASSHLDPGLRGEQFF. The CDR3 DNA follows: TGCGCCAGCAGCCACCTCGATCCGGGACTTAGAGGGGAGCAGTTCTTC.

This chain connects TRBV11-3 to TRBJ2-1; TRBD2 might be the D (9 bases). V lost 6 bases, J lost 8 bases, and 23 bases lay in between. The CDR3 is made up of 16 amino acids. Germline V gene data show CDR1 as SGHNT and CDR2 as YENEEA. The CDR3 sequence: CASRSGGGRAPHEQFF. The DNA for the CDR3 is TGTGCCAGCAGGTCAGGGGGCGGGAGGGCCCCCCATGAGCAGTTCTTC.

Many counts were recorded for this clonotype. This chain uses TRBV7-2 with TRBJ2-7, with a tentative D call TRBD1 (5 bases). Germline V gives CDR1 SGHTA, CDR2 FQGNSA. V lost 5 bases and J lost 0, with 8 bases in between. The CDR3 contains 13 residues. The CDR3 sequence: CASSVTVSYEQYF. In nucleotides, the CDR3 is TGTGCCAGCAGCGTGACAGTCTCCTACGAGCAGTACTTC.